This T cell receptor (beta chain) was recorded in a study of blood T cells in healthy people across ages. Germline loops: CDR1 MNHNY, CDR2 SVGAGI (reference sequence). Losses at the gene ends were 2 bases for V and 11 bases for J; bases not matched to a gene: 11. This CDR3 contains 14 residues. Combining a sample-barcoded 5' primer with a J-beta primer mix, a second PCR ran for roughly 7 to 12 cycles. With 12 random nucleotides, a template-switch adaptor tagged each individual cDNA molecule. CDR3-containing paired-end reads numbering at least 2.5 million came from each sample. A single record per CDR3 protein comes from TCRdb applying MiXCR to the 5' RACE reads. The table includes 1.5 million to 2 million distinct CDR3 sequences, approximately 30% detected once. About this clonotype: The antigen remains undetermined.

Findings of the study overall: Unsorted PBMC material precluded a definitive naive versus antigen-experienced comparison.

Researchers report isolating at least 7 million PBMCs per sample. This sequence was found in a woman aged 25 to 39 in good health. Sequenced input: blood. The rearrangement uses TRBV6-6 and TRBJ2-5; 7 nucleotides agree with TRBD2. CDR3 nucleotide sequence: TGTGCCAGCAGTTACGCCGGGGGGTACAATGAGCAGTACTTC. Translating it yields CASSYAGGYNEQYF.